These 7 T cell receptor beta chains originate from one sample sequenced in a study of T cells in Graves' hyperthyroidism and ophthalmopathy. Amplified TCR beta CDR3 regions came from RNA transcripts. A set of HTBI primers served as the primers for a first-round RT-PCR of the TCR CDR3. Using its own MiXCR run on the multiplex PCR reads, TCRdb lists one record per CDR3 protein. The repertoire includes more than 500,000 distinct CDR3 sequences, roughly 14% of them detected once, and around 4.5% sits in the top ten. Sequenced: blood. These receptor sequences come from a woman aged 35 to 49 with Graves' ophthalmopathy.

At least ten counts were recorded for this clonotype. V gene TRBV29-1 combines with J gene TRBJ1-1, with 8 bases matching TRBD1. The V gene end was trimmed by 6 bases and the J gene end by 11 bases; junction bases not matched to a gene: 5. Per germline, CDR1 SQVTM and CDR2 ANQGSEA. CDR3 length equals 10 residues. The CDR3: CSVKTGEAFF. DNA for the CDR3: TGCAGCGTGAAGACAGGGGAGGCTTTCTTT.

The V gene is TRBV30, the J gene TRBJ2-2; tentative D call: TRBD2 (5 bases). V shed 5 bases and J shed 1 base, with 11 bases lying between them. Germline V gene data show CDR1 as GTSNPN and CDR2 as SVGIG (reference sequence). CDR3 length: 14 amino acids. CDR3 in amino acids: CAWERQLNTGELFF. Written as DNA, the CDR3 is TGTGCCTGGGAGCGGCAGCTGAACACCGGGGAGCTGTTTTTT.

This clonotype was picked up many times. The chain has TRBV19 and TRBJ1-2; D gene ambiguous. Germline V gene sequence: CDR1 LNHDA, CDR2 SQIVND (reference sequence). This CDR3 is built from 13 residues. The V end was cut by 2 bases, the J end by 8 bases, with 12 bases between. CDR3 loop: CASSISRTTGYTF. CDR3 bases: TGTGCCAGTAGTATATCTCGGACGACGGGCTACACCTTC. Supplemented by reference TRBV19 and TRBJ1-2, the full variable domain reads DGGITQSPKYLFRKEGQNVTLSCEQNLNHDAMYWYRQDPGQGLRLIYYSQIVNDFQKGDIAEGYSVSREKKESFPLTVTSAQKNPTAFYLCASSISRTTGYTFGSGTRLTVV.

This clonotype was detected ten times or more. The rearrangement joins TRBV19 to TRBJ2-1; TRBD1 aligns across 7 bases. Germline CDR1 is LNHDA and CDR2 is SQIVND (reference sequence). V was clipped by 6 bases and J by 6 bases; unmatched bases: 2. The CDR3 extends over 12 amino acids. Here the CDR3 DNA reads TGTGCCAGTAGGTCAGGGGGCAATGAGCAGTTCTTC. This codes for CASRSGGNEQFF. Based on the CDR3 plus reference TRBV19 and TRBJ2-1, the full variable domain is DGGITQSPKYLFRKEGQNVTLSCEQNLNHDAMYWYRQDPGQGLRLIYYSQIVNDFQKGDIAEGYSVSREKKESFPLTVTSAQKNPTAFYLCASRSGGNEQFFGPGTRLTVL.

This clonotype was picked up many times. This sequence joins TRBV6-2 or TRBV6-3 and TRBJ1-1, with 12 bases fitting TRBD1. This CDR3 comprises 16 residues. V was clipped by 6 bases and J by 5 bases; unmatched bases: 10. Germline CDR1 is MNHEY and CDR2 is SVGEGT. As DNA, the CDR3 is TGTGCCAGCAGAGGTTGGGACAGGGGGCGCTTAACTGAAGCTTTCTTT. This gives the protein CASRGWDRGRLTEAFF.

In its sample, this clonotype was seen many times. V gene TRBV2 combines with J gene TRBJ2-7, with 8 bases lining up with TRBD2. J lost 5 bases, V lost 2 bases, and 8 bases had no gene match. Per the germline V gene, CDR1 is SNHLY and CDR2 is FYNNEI. CDR3 size: 15 residues. The CDR3 is CASSEIAGKRDEQYF. Here the CDR3 DNA reads TGTGCCAGCAGTGAAATAGCGGGAAAACGGGACGAGCAGTACTTC.

This clonotype appeared many times. V usage is TRBV28 and J usage is TRBJ1-5, with a possible D match to TRBD1 (6 bases). The germline V gene has CDR1 MDHEN and CDR2 SYDVKM. The V gene lost 3 bases and the J gene lost 0 bases, with 12 bases spanning the gap. The CDR3 has 16 residues. This CDR3 reads CASSFRTDSSNQPQHF. Written as DNA, the CDR3 is TGTGCCAGCAGTTTCAGGACAGATAGTAGCAATCAGCCCCAGCATTTT.